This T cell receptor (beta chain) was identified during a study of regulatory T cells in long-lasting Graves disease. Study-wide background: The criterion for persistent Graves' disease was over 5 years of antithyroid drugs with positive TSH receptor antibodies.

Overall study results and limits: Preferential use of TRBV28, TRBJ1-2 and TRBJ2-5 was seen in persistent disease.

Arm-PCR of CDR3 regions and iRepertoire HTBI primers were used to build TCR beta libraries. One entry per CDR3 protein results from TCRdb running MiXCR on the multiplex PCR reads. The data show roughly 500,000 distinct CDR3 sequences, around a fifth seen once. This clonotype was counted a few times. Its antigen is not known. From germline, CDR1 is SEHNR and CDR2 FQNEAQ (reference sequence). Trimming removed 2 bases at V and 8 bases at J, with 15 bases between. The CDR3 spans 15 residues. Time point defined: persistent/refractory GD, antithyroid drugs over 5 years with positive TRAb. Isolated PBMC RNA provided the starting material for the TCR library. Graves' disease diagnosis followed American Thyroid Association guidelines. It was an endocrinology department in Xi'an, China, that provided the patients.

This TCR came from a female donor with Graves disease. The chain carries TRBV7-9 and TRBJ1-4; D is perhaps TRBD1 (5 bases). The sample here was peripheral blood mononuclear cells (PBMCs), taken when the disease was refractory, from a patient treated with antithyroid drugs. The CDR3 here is CASSLPGRLEEKLFF. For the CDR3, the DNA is TGTGCCAGCAGCTTACCGGGACGTTTGGAGGAAAAACTGTTTTTT.